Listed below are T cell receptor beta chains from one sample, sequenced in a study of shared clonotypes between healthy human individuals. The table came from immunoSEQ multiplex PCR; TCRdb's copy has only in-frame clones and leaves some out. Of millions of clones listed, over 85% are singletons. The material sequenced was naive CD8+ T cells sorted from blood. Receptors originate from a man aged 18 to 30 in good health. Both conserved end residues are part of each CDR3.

CDR3 protein: CASSLGSDEQFF
V gene: TRBV28
J gene: TRBJ2-1

CDR3 protein: CASSLGDLWEQYF
V gene: TRBV27
J gene: TRBJ2-7

CDR3 protein: CASSPMRTGTDTQYF
V gene: TRBV7-9
J gene: TRBJ2-3

CDR3 protein: CASSQESRFHVLTF
V gene: TRBV4-1
J gene: TRBJ2-6

CDR3 protein: CASSLRTGSTDTQYF
V gene: TRBV6-6
J gene: TRBJ2-3

CDR3 protein: CASSPNTGKNYGYTF
V gene: TRBV6-5
J gene: TRBJ1-2

CDR3 protein: CASSLNSWEAFF
V gene: TRBV11-2
J gene: TRBJ1-1

CDR3 protein: CASRGRRNTGELFF
V gene: TRBV6-5
J gene: TRBJ2-2

CDR3 protein: CASSPPEGPFYGYTF
V gene: TRBV18
J gene: TRBJ1-2

CDR3 protein: CASSAHKGLNTGELFF
V gene: TRBV7-7
J gene: TRBJ2-2

CDR3 protein: CASSQDEAGESGELFF
V gene: TRBV4-1
J gene: TRBJ2-2

CDR3 protein: CASSPTSGGQETQYF
V gene: TRBV19
J gene: TRBJ2-5

CDR3 protein: CASPEGVGYTF
V gene: TRBV2
J gene: TRBJ1-2

CDR3 protein: CASSLLTSGDEQYF
V gene: TRBV11-2
J gene: TRBJ2-7

CDR3 protein: CASSSTGYEKLFF
V gene: TRBV28
J gene: TRBJ1-4

CDR3 protein: CAWMWGQGDYEQYF
V gene: TRBV30
J gene: TRBJ2-7

CDR3 protein: CASSRGPGGSYEQYF
V gene: TRBV14
J gene: TRBJ2-7

CDR3 protein: CASSQGGQGAGYGYTF
V gene: TRBV4-1
J gene: TRBJ1-2

CDR3 protein: CASSLTRDQETQYF
V gene: TRBV7-2
J gene: TRBJ2-5

CDR3 protein: CASSLSGAQETQYF
V gene: TRBV27
J gene: TRBJ2-5

CDR3 protein: CASSLSLPEWATDNEQFF
V gene: TRBV27
J gene: TRBJ2-1

CDR3 protein: CASRGATKNIQYF
V gene: TRBV25-1
J gene: TRBJ2-4

CDR3 protein: CASSGGQLLGSPLHF
V gene: TRBV9
J gene: TRBJ1-6

CDR3 protein: CASSLGEGGLADTQYF
V gene: TRBV7-9
J gene: TRBJ2-3

CDR3 protein: CASSVGRDRRAHNSPLHF
V gene: TRBV9
J gene: TRBJ1-6

CDR3 protein: CASSAPPNTEAFF
V gene: TRBV9
J gene: TRBJ1-1

CDR3 protein: CASSDSPGRETSGEQYF
V gene: TRBV2
J gene: TRBJ2-7

CDR3 protein: CSVLGTGSSSYEQYF
V gene: TRBV29-1
J gene: TRBJ2-7

CDR3 protein: CSVEGQSSYNEQFF
V gene: TRBV29-1
J gene: TRBJ2-1

CDR3 protein: CASSLASSEEADTQYF
V gene: TRBV5-4
J gene: TRBJ2-3

CDR3 protein: CASSPPRGASNTEAFF
V gene: TRBV18
J gene: TRBJ1-1

CDR3 protein: CASSYPGEETQYF
V gene: TRBV27
J gene: TRBJ2-5

CDR3 protein: CASSFLPAGSISGANVLTF
V gene: TRBV27
J gene: TRBJ2-6

CDR3 protein: CASSAWDVMSEQYF
V gene: TRBV2
J gene: TRBJ2-7

CDR3 protein: CASAGQGASYEQYF
V gene: TRBV27
J gene: TRBJ2-7

CDR3 protein: CASSSWTGGTEAFF
V gene: TRBV13
J gene: TRBJ1-1

CDR3 protein: CASSLIGTGGSEQYF
V gene: TRBV5-6
J gene: TRBJ2-7